The 32 T cell receptor beta chains in this list originate from one sample, sequenced in a study of T-cell memory formation after mild COVID-19 listed by TCRdb under 2021. Libraries were prepared through 5' RACE. These reads were obtained on an Illumina NovaSeq 6000. TCRdb trimmed public reads at Q25 via fastp, called clones via MiXCR and kept in-frame beta chains. Identical CDR3 protein sequences are pooled into one entry, listed with their most common genes and DNA. Recorded for this sample are about 430,000 distinct CDR3 sequences; around 24% of them occurred a single time. Of the sample, around 8.1% is held by the ten largest clones. The sequenced sample was PBMCs or a T cell subset sorted from them (not recorded which). Every receptor here comes from an adult woman who had mild COVID-19 (a few samples of this study predate the infection). The sample titles of this study are shuffled in the database, so cell type and time point are left out; the donor was told from shared clones.

This rearrangement joins TRBV10-3 to TRBJ2-1; 8 bases map to TRBD2. Germline values: CDR1 ENHRY, CDR2 SYGVKD. This CDR3 contains 15 residues. J was trimmed by 6 bases and V by 6 bases; bases with no gene match: 10. CDR3 loop: CAIRRGGTSPNEQFF. CDR3 sequence (DNA): TGTGCCATCAGGAGGGGCGGGACTAGTCCCAATGAGCAGTTCTTC.

The V and J genes are TRBV6-5 and TRBJ2-7; tentatively, D is TRBD1 (5 bases). From germline, CDR1 is MNHEY and CDR2 SVGAGI. CDR3 length: 14 residues. V was pared by 2 bases and J by 4 bases, with 12 bases between. CDR3 sequence reads: CASSYGQGKYEQYF. Written as DNA, the CDR3 is TGTGCCAGCAGTTACGGTCAGGGAAAGTACGAGCAGTACTTC.

The V call is TRBV4-2, the J call TRBJ2-7; D possibly corresponds to TRBD1 (6 bases). CDR3 size: 16 residues. Germline V gene lookup returns CDR1 LGHNA and CDR2 YNFKEQ. V was clipped by 3 bases and J by 0 bases, with 15 bases between them. CDR3 sequence: CASSQTGQPNSYEQYF. The CDR3, as DNA: TGTGCCAGCAGCCAGACGGGACAACCTAACTCCTACGAGCAGTACTTC.

The rearrangement links TRBV7-6 to TRBJ1-1; possibly TRBD1 for D (6 bases). Germline V gives CDR1 SGHVS, CDR2 FNYEAQ. This CDR3 comprises 15 residues. Trimming cost V 3 bases and J 6 bases, with 17 bases left between them. The CDR3 spells CASSFRQATTAEAFF. The CDR3, as DNA: TGTGCCAGCAGCTTTAGACAGGCCACGACGGCTGAAGCTTTCTTT.

This sequence joins TRBV24-1 and TRBJ1-2; the D gene is possibly TRBD1 (6 bases). The CDR3 covers 12 residues. Germline lookup yields CDR1 KGHDR and CDR2 SFDVKD. Trimming took off 5 bases at V and 7 bases at J, with 10 bases between the two ends. DNA of the CDR3: TGTGCCACCAGTGTAGGGGGAGGTGGCTACACCTTC. As protein: CATSVGGGGYTF.

This clonotype was seen only a few times. The chain joins TRBV9 to TRBJ2-5, with 7 bases matching TRBD2. The CDR3 covers 16 residues. The J segment lost 2 bases and the V segment lost 1 base, leaving 8 bases of the junction unmatched. Germline-derived CDR1 and CDR2 are SGDLS and YYNGEE. The CDR3 DNA reads TGTGCCAGCAGCGTATCAATTGGAGCGGGGCAAGAGACCCAGTACTTC. It yields the protein CASSVSIGAGQETQYF.

This clonotype has only a few counts. This rearrangement joins TRBV15 to TRBJ2-3, with 9 bases fitting TRBD1. Germline assignment: CDR1 LNHNV and CDR2 YYDKDF (reference sequence). Germline trimming cut 1 base from V and 6 bases from J; bases unmatched to any gene: 5. The CDR3 consists of 15 residues. CDR3: CATSRVYRGRDTQYF. Written as DNA, the CDR3 is TGTGCCACCAGCAGAGTATACAGGGGGCGGGATACGCAGTATTTT.

This chain joins TRBV30 and TRBJ1-1; D is unclear. V lost 1 base and J 5 bases, leaving 11 bases between the germline ends. In germline, CDR1 is GTSNPN, CDR2 SVGIG (reference sequence). The CDR3 spans 13 residues. The CDR3 here is CAWSAEGWTEAFF. In DNA form, the CDR3 reads TGTGCCTGGAGTGCCGAGGGTTGGACTGAAGCTTTCTTT.

The genes are TRBV12-3 or TRBV12-4 and TRBJ2-5; D gene unclear. The CDR3 has 12 residues. Trimming shortened V by 6 bases and J by 0 bases, and 5 bases separated the two germline ends. DNA for the CDR3: TGTGCCAGCAGCTCGTACCAAGAGACCCAGTACTTC. It translates to CASSSYQETQYF.

This clonotype has more than one count but fewer than ten. Here the CDR3 DNA reads TGTGCCAGCAGCTTGCTAGCGGGGGGGCCTCAGTTCTTC. It yields the protein CASSLLAGGPQFF. The V gene is TRBV7-2, the J gene TRBJ2-1, with 12 bases aligning to TRBD2. Germline V CDR1 and CDR2: SGHTA, FQGNSA. The junction had 4 bases not matched to a gene; V was cut back by 3 bases and J by 13 bases. This CDR3 spans 13 amino acids.

The chain is built from TRBV24-1 and TRBJ2-7; no clear D. Trimming took off 9 bases at V and 0 bases at J, with 17 bases between the two ends. The CDR3 is 15 amino acids. Looked up from germline, CDR1 is KGHDR and CDR2 is SFDVKD. This chain's CDR3 is CATHDVGITSYEQYF. The CDR3 bases are TGTGCCACCCACGATGTGGGCATAACCTCCTACGAGCAGTACTTC.

The V and J genes are TRBV7-9 and TRBJ2-3; tentatively, D is TRBD1 (6 bases). V was trimmed by 6 bases and J by 1 base, leaving 17 bases between them. The CDR3 is 16 residues long. CDR1 and CDR2 (germline): SEHNR, FQNEAQ (reference sequence). The CDR3 bases are TGTGCCAGCAGATCAGTGGGGGCCTTTGGCACAGATACGCAGTATTTT. Amino acid sequence: CASRSVGAFGTDTQYF.

V gene TRBV11-2 combines with J gene TRBJ1-6; TRBD1 might be the D (6 bases). Trimming shortened V by 6 bases and J by 4 bases, and 16 bases separated the two germline ends. CDR1 is SGHAT and CDR2 is FQNNGV in the germline V gene. This CDR3 is 16 amino acids long. CDR3 sequence reads: CASSEATGLYNSPLHF. DNA of the CDR3: TGTGCCAGCAGTGAGGCGACAGGCTTGTATAATTCACCCCTCCACTTT.

This clonotype has more than one count but fewer than ten. This chain joins TRBV7-8 and TRBJ2-7; D remains unclear. The CDR3 covers 13 residues. Trimming left V 1 base short and J 4 bases short, with 8 bases between. Germline V gene lookup returns CDR1 SGHVS and CDR2 FQNEAQ. CDR3 DNA sequence: TGTGCCAGCAGCTTAGTGATGGAATACGAGCAGTACTTC. Protein sequence: CASSLVMEYEQYF.

The chain links TRBV4-1 to TRBJ1-2; TRBD1 matches 7 bases. CDR1 is MGHRA, CDR2 YSYEKL, per germline. Unmatched junction bases numbered 9, after V lost 2 bases and J lost 3 bases. The CDR3 covers 16 residues. In DNA form, the CDR3 reads TGCGCCAGCAGCCAAAGGGAGGGGGCGATGGACTATGGCTACACCTTC. It encodes CASSQREGAMDYGYTF.

V gene TRBV11-2 combines with J gene TRBJ1-1, with D possibly matching TRBD1 (6 bases). Germline CDR1 and CDR2: SGHAT and FQNNGV. The CDR3 is 15 amino acids. V lost 6 bases to trimming and J lost 1 base, with 15 bases between them. The CDR3 coding sequence is TGTGCCAGCAGGAAAGCCGGGACACCGAACACTGAAGCTTTCTTT. As protein: CASRKAGTPNTEAFF.

This clonotype was seen a few times. This chain uses TRBV5-1 with TRBJ2-1, with a tentative D call TRBD2 (5 bases). CDR1 and CDR2 (germline): SGHRS, YFSETQ. CDR3 length equals 15 residues. V was cut by 4 bases and J by 6 bases, with 17 bases left in between. The CDR3 spells CASSRGLVPTNEQFF. The CDR3 DNA reads as TGCGCCAGCAGCCGAGGGCTAGTACCGACCAATGAGCAGTTCTTC.

This clonotype has just a few counts. The chain joins TRBV7-9 to TRBJ2-7; D gene uncertain. Germline V gene lookup returns CDR1 SEHNR and CDR2 FQNEAQ (reference sequence). The CDR3 totals 16 residues. Trimming pared 2 bases from V and 0 bases from J, leaving 14 bases between. In DNA form, the CDR3 reads TGTGCCAGCAGCTTAATTGGGCCCCCTGCCTCCTACGAGCAGTACTTC. Its translation: CASSLIGPPASYEQYF.

The J gene is TRBJ2-1, the V gene TRBV7-8; 14 bases align to TRBD2. Trimming at V came to 5 bases and at J to 7 bases, leaving 4 bases not matched to a gene. Germline V gives CDR1 SGHVS, CDR2 FQNEAQ. The CDR3 spans 15 residues. CDR3 bases: TGTGCCAGCAGCCACTGGACTAGCGGGAGGAATGAGCAGTTCTTC. This encodes CASSHWTSGRNEQFF.

This clonotype occurred a few times. The chain couples TRBV7-2 to TRBJ2-5; 12 bases align to TRBD2. The CDR3 covers 17 residues. The junction had 5 bases not matched to a gene; V was cut back by 1 base and J by 2 bases. Germline loops: CDR1 SGHTA, CDR2 FQGNSA. The CDR3 nucleotides read TGTGCCAGCAGCTTAGGCCGACTAGCGGGAGCGCAAGAGACCCAGTACTTC. This gives the protein CASSLGRLAGAQETQYF.

The chain links TRBV20-1 to TRBJ2-7, with D unresolved. The V end was cut by 4 bases, the J end by 0 bases, with 16 bases between. The CDR3 totals 15 residues. The V gene's germline CDR1 is DFQATT and CDR2 SNEGSKA (reference sequence). CDR3 loop: CSATYAALSSYEQYF. The CDR3 nucleotides read TGCAGTGCTACATATGCCGCCCTTAGCTCCTACGAGCAGTACTTC.

The table lists this clonotype with a few counts. This chain links TRBV5-1 with TRBJ2-3, with D possibly matching TRBD2 (6 bases). V dropped 5 bases and J dropped 2 bases, with 12 bases sitting between them. The CDR3 consists of 14 residues. Germline values: CDR1 SGHRS, CDR2 YFSETQ. CDR3 loop: CASRSGGSTDTQYF. The CDR3 coding sequence is TGCGCCAGCAGGTCCGGGGGTTCCACAGATACGCAGTATTTT.

The chain joins TRBV3-1 to TRBJ2-7; D may be TRBD1 (5 bases). V lost 6 bases to trimming and J lost 9 bases, with 12 bases between them. Germline lookup yields CDR1 LGHDT and CDR2 YNNKEL (reference sequence). This CDR3 is built from 11 residues. CDR3 amino acids: CASRKTGRQYF. CDR3 nucleotides: TGTGCCAGCAGGAAAACAGGTCGGCAGTACTTC.

The chain is built from TRBV29-1 and TRBJ2-1; D is ambiguous. Germline-derived CDR1 and CDR2 are SQVTM and ANQGSEA. CDR3 length equals 12 residues. The germline V and J ends were trimmed by 1 base and 4 bases, with 5 bases remaining between them. The CDR3 is CSVEVQYNEQFF. The CDR3 DNA reads as TGCAGCGTTGAAGTACAGTACAATGAGCAGTTCTTC.

As for this clonotype: A clone one base away is much larger, so this may be a read error. The rearrangement links TRBV2 to TRBJ2-3, with 7 bases lining up with TRBD2. The length of the CDR3 is 15 residues. Germline lookup yields CDR1 SNHLY and CDR2 FYNNEI. V was pared by 2 bases and J by 5 bases, with 7 bases of the junction left unmatched. The CDR3: CASSERGDSGDTQYF. The CDR3 coding sequence is TGTGCCAGCAGTGAACGGGGGGACTCGGGAGATACGCAGTATTTT.

A note on this clonotype: A junction end diverges from the germline sequence, so it may reflect a read error. The V call is TRBV7-3, the J call TRBJ2-2, with D perhaps matching TRBD1 or TRBD2 (5 bases each). Germline V gene data show CDR1 as SGHTA and CDR2 as FQGTGA. The CDR3 runs to 15 residues. The CDR3 protein is CASSLNEGPTGELFF. The CDR3 coding sequence is TGTGCCAGCAGTTTAAACGAGGGGCCCACCGGGGAGCTGTTTTTT.

The chain is built from TRBV10-3 and TRBJ1-6, with 10 nucleotides matching TRBD1. With 9 bases clipped from V and 8 bases from J, the junction kept 7 bases outside the gene matches. The CDR3 loop spans 14 amino acids. Germline CDR1 reads ENHRY; CDR2 reads SYGVKD. CDR3 bases: TGTGCCATTATGGACAGGGGGACTGATTCACCCCTCCACTTT. Translating gives CAIMDRGTDSPLHF.

This clonotype was found many times. The V and J genes are TRBV4-1 and TRBJ1-6; 8 bases line up with TRBD1. The germline CDR1 and CDR2 sequences are MGHRA and YSYEKL. This CDR3 contains 16 residues. J gave up 4 bases and V 4 bases, and 6 bases lay outside the gene matches. CDR3 sequence (DNA): TGCGCCAGCAGCCTTCCAGGGGGCGATTATAATTCACCCCTCCACTTT. Translation gives CASSLPGGDYNSPLHF.

The CDR3 DNA is TGCAGTGCTAGGGTAGGACAGGGCTACGAGCAGTACTTC. Translated, it gives CSARVGQGYEQYF. The J gene is TRBJ2-7, the V gene TRBV20-1; 8 positions agree with TRBD1. CDR1 and CDR2 from the germline V gene are DFQATT and SNEGSKA (reference sequence). CDR3 size: 13 residues. The V and J ends lost 3 bases and 3 bases, in that order; junction bases with no gene match: 4.

In this sample, this clonotype turned up a few times. The genes are TRBV20-1 and TRBJ2-5; D gene unclear. This CDR3 comprises 13 residues. Germline V gene sequence: CDR1 DFQATT, CDR2 SNEGSKA (reference sequence). V dropped 1 base and J dropped 2 bases, with 8 bases sitting between them. The CDR3 region has the DNA TGCAGTGCTAGAGTTCCCTGGCAAGAGACCCAGTACTTC. Protein product: CSARVPWQETQYF.

The chain couples TRBV2 to TRBJ1-1; 10 bases map to TRBD1. With V trimmed by 8 bases and J by 7 bases, 10 bases remained unmatched. Germline V lookup: CDR1 SNHLY, CDR2 FYNNEI. The CDR3 loop spans 14 amino acids. Here the CDR3 DNA reads TGTGCCAGCGATCGGGGGACAGGGGATGGTGAAGCTTTCTTT. Its translation: CASDRGTGDGEAFF.

This rearrangement joins TRBV5-4 to TRBJ2-4, with 7 bases that match TRBD1. CDR3 length: 14 residues. V shed 4 bases and J 4 bases; nucleotides not matched to a gene: 5. CDR1 and CDR2 (germline): SGHNT, YYREEE (reference sequence). In DNA, the CDR3 is TGTGCCAGCAGCGAGGACAGGATAAAAAACATTCAGTACTTC. Translating it yields CASSEDRIKNIQYF.